This T cell receptor beta chain appears in the sequencing data of a study of T cells after yellow fever vaccination. TCRdb used MiXCR to reprocess the 5' RACE reads, holding one entry per CDR3 protein. The data contain 120,000 or so distinct CDR3 sequences, approximately 8.4% of them singletons. Only a few counts were recorded for this clonotype. Its cognate antigen is unknown. The germline CDR1 and CDR2 sequences are LGHNA and YNFKEQ. The CDR3 has 16 residues. V dropped 0 bases and J dropped 2 bases, with 14 bases sitting between them. Study observations and caveats: Clones from primary vaccination mostly reappeared after the booster (96% CD4, just over 85% CD8).

The receptor comes from a man between 18 and 35 years old who received the YFV17D yellow fever vaccine. The V call is TRBV4-2, the J call TRBJ2-7; tentative D call: TRBD1 (7 bases). The sequences come from CD8+ T cells sorted from PBMCs, collected on the day of the yellow fever booster vaccination. The CDR3 region is CASSQEEGTATYEQYF. The CDR3 nucleotides are TGTGCCAGCAGCCAAGAGGAGGGGACAGCCACCTACGAGCAGTACTTC.